This T cell receptor (beta chain) appears in the sequencing data of a study of beta chain features in type 1 diabetes. Study-level findings and limits: Among patients with Type 1 diabetes, TCRB CDR3s were moderately but significantly shorter in every one of the four CD4+ subsets. In patients and controls equally, PCR might favor templates that are shorter.

Germline V gives CDR1 SGHRS, CDR2 YFSETQ. V lost 4 bases, J lost 7 bases, and 5 bases stayed unmatched. This CDR3 region has 14 residues. Cell sorting via CD45RO/CCR7/CD25/CD127/CD95/CD27 was performed to obtain CD4+ naive, central memory, regulatory and stem cell-like memory cells. Of the isolated RNA, all was reverse transcribed, and so the sequenced material was expressed TCRB transcripts. Average reads for naive, central memory and regulatory T cell samples were roughly 3.4 million. Assay: immunoSEQ multiplex PCR; the TCRdb copy retains only in-frame clones and omits some. This table has more than 250,000 clones, roughly an eighth appearing once. There are a few counts of this clone. Its antigen is not identified.

The sequence derives from a man aged 30 to 45 with type 1 diabetes. The V gene is TRBV5-1, the J gene TRBJ2-1; TRBD2 agrees at 10 bases. The specimen was naive CD4+ T cells from blood. The CDR3 DNA reads as TGCGCCAGCAGCCCCGGACTAGCGGAAAATGAGCAGTTCTTC. This sequence encodes CASSPGLAENEQFF.